Following are 10 T cell receptor beta chains from one sample sequenced in a study of blood T cell repertoires in COVID-19 (dated by TCRdb to 2019 to 2021). Libraries came from the immunoSEQ multiplex PCR assay. Imported from immuneACCESS, the table was reduced by TCRdb to in-frame sequences with V and J called. These copies leave out some clones; in studies compared against another copy, an unresolved V gene accounts for under half, and the cause of the remainder is not known. The sample contains a few hundred thousand clones, over 75% of them found a single time. In total, the top ten clones hold more than 8.5% of the sample. Specimen: peripheral blood. Every receptor here comes from a woman between 70 and 85 years old with COVID-19, enrolled during active disease.

J is TRBJ1-2 and V is TRBV28; weak D call: TRBD1 (5 bases). Germline lookup yields CDR1 MDHEN and CDR2 SYDVKM. This CDR3 has 12 amino acids. Trimming left V 5 bases short and J 5 bases short, with 9 bases between. The CDR3 reads CASSQRQYGYTF. For the CDR3, the DNA is TGTGCCAGCAGTCAACGACAGTATGGCTACACCTTC.

The chain is built from TRBV7-6 and TRBJ2-5, with 9 bases identical to TRBD2. V trimming: 5 bases; J trimming: 2 bases; junction bases outside the gene matches: 12. The length of the CDR3 is 17 residues. Germline values: CDR1 SGHVS, CDR2 FNYEAQ. This CDR3 is CASSIAIAGAGQETQYF. CDR3 nucleotide sequence: TGTGCCAGCAGCATCGCCATAGCGGGAGCTGGGCAAGAGACCCAGTACTTC.

Here the CDR3 DNA reads TGTGCCAGCAGCTTAGGTGCTAGCGTCGGCTACGAGCAGTACTTC. It is translated as CASSLGASVGYEQYF. The J gene is TRBJ2-7, the V gene TRBV7-9; possible D gene TRBD2, 6 bases. Trimming stripped 1 base from V and 3 bases from J, with 13 bases between. CDR1 SEHNR and CDR2 FQNEAQ come from the germline V gene (reference sequence). The CDR3 has 15 residues.

V is TRBV2 and J is TRBJ2-1; tentative D call: TRBD2 (5 bases). V lost 6 bases and J 9 bases, leaving 9 bases between the germline ends. The CDR3 runs 11 residues. Germline CDR1 reads SNHLY; CDR2 reads FYNNEI. CDR3 protein: CASRLEVEQFF. In DNA form, the CDR3 reads TGTGCCAGCAGACTAGAGGTTGAGCAGTTCTTC.

This clone was seen just once. V gene TRBV4-2 combines with J gene TRBJ2-3; no firm D call. The CDR3 runs 15 residues. Germline loops: CDR1 LGHNA, CDR2 YNFKEQ. V lost 7 bases and J lost 3, with 17 bases in between. CDR3: CASKRRLEVTDTQYF. The CDR3 DNA is TGTGCCAGCAAACGACGACTCGAGGTTACAGATACGCAGTATTTT.

The chain employs TRBV14 and TRBJ2-1; TRBD2 matches at 8 bases. Losses at the gene ends were 2 bases for V and 4 bases for J; bases not matched to a gene: 13. Germline values: CDR1 SGHDN, CDR2 FVKESK. CDR3 length equals 18 residues. The CDR3 region is CASSQKAGRREAYNEQFF. The CDR3 bases are TGTGCCAGCAGCCAAAAGGCGGGAAGGCGGGAGGCGTACAATGAGCAGTTCTTC. Based on the CDR3 plus reference TRBV14 and TRBJ2-1, the full variable domain is EAGVTQFPSHSVIEKGQTVTLRCDPISGHDNLYWYRRVMGKEIKFLLHFVKESKQDESGMPNNRFLAERTGGTYSTLKVQPAELEDSGVYFCASSQKAGRREAYNEQFFGPGTRLTVL.

The chain couples TRBV6-5 to TRBJ2-1, with D perhaps TRBD1 (5 bases). Germline values: CDR1 MNHEY, CDR2 SVGAGI. This CDR3 comprises 13 residues. Trimming took 2 bases from V and 7 from J, leaving 9 bases between them. The CDR3 coding sequence is TGTGCCAGCAGTTACAACAGGTTTAATGAGCAGTTCTTC. It translates to CASSYNRFNEQFF.

This chain links TRBV5-1 with TRBJ2-7, with TRBD1 matching 9 bases. Germline V gene sequence: CDR1 SGHRS, CDR2 YFSETQ. This CDR3 contains 15 residues. Trimming took 4 bases from V and 5 from J; bases not matched to a gene: 10. CDR3 DNA sequence: TGCGCCAGCAGCCGTGACAGGGGGAGTGGCAACGAGCAGTACTTC. Translation: CASSRDRGSGNEQYF.

The CDR3 DNA is TGCGCCAGCAGCCAAGGAGACTCGGAGGTTTATGGCTACACCTTC. Encoded protein: CASSQGDSEVYGYTF. The chain uses TRBV4-3 and TRBJ1-2; D unclear. This CDR3 comprises 15 residues. Germline V gene data show CDR1 as LGHNA and CDR2 as YSLEER. Trimming pared 1 base from V and 5 bases from J, leaving 14 bases between.

The chain combines TRBV6-5 with TRBJ1-6; 7 bases align to TRBD1. J was trimmed by 9 bases and V by 5 bases; bases with no gene match: 7. The CDR3 consists of 14 residues. The germline V gene encodes CDR1 MNHEY and CDR2 SVGAGI. CDR3 in amino acids: CASSMGQTSSPLHF. Here the CDR3 DNA reads TGTGCCAGCAGTATGGGACAGACTTCTTCACCCCTCCACTTT.